These T cell receptor beta chains were read from a single sample in a study of identifying expanded T cells in peripheral blood. Here immunoSEQ multiplex PCR was the method, and the copy in TCRdb shows in-frame clones only, minus some. The repertoire holds some 72,000 clones, about nine tenths seen once, with more than 2.5% in the top ten. Sample: blood. The receptors stem from a person between 18 and 75 years old in good health. Both conserved end residues are trimmed from each CDR3.

12,TRBV25-1,TRBJ1-2,ASSEVRSSYGYT
11,TRBV28,TRBJ2-7,ASSFEGNYEQY
14,TRBV5-1,TRBJ2-1,ASSLTGLAGENEQF
12,TRBV9,TRBJ2-3,ASSPSGQGDTQY
10,TRBV15,TRBJ2-3,ATSRATDTQY
11,TRBV28,TRBJ2-2,ASSLFLNGELF
12,TRBV5-1,TRBJ2-1,ASSTGLAYNEQF
14,TRBV7-2,TRBJ2-3,ASSLQGGGHTDTQY
14,TRBV11-2,TRBJ2-1,ASSLEGTSLYNEQF
17,TRBV28,TRBJ2-1,ASSLVGGLPGLAVREQF
12,TRBV19,TRBJ1-2,ASSTSARERGYT
11,TRBV5-4,TRBJ2-7,ASSIQGGYEQY
13,TRBV19,TRBJ2-2,ASSASGLDTGELF
13,TRBV5-5,TRBJ2-5,ASSFGHSRQETQY
11,TRBV11-3,TRBJ1-6,ASSLGPASPLH
12,TRBV19,TRBJ1-5,ASSITGGRQPQH